This T cell receptor (beta chain) was found in a study of T cells after yellow fever vaccination. Study results and caveats: Most primary-vaccination clones recurred post-booster (roughly 96% CD4, about 87% CD8). Abundant clonotypes from the bulk population could have been carried over as contaminants into FACS-sorted repertoires.

Concerning this clonotype: Its specificity is unknown.

Each CDR3 protein gets one entry after TCRdb re-called the 5' RACE reads with MiXCR. The repertoire holds fewer than 650,000 distinct CDR3 sequences, with 20% to 25% as singletons. The V gene end was trimmed by 2 bases and the J gene end by 4 bases; junction bases not matched to a gene: 6. The CDR3 has 15 residues. The germline CDR1 and CDR2 sequences are SGHTA and FQGTGA. The chain is built from TRBV7-3 and TRBJ2-3; 7 bases are shared with TRBD2. Sample: PBMCs, taken roughly 23 days after the first yellow fever vaccination. This clonotype was sampled from a man aged 18-30 years who received the YFV17D yellow fever vaccine. The CDR3 sequence: CASSLRGGVADTQYF. As DNA, the CDR3 is TGTGCCAGCAGCTTACGCGGGGGAGTGGCAGATACGCAGTATTTT.